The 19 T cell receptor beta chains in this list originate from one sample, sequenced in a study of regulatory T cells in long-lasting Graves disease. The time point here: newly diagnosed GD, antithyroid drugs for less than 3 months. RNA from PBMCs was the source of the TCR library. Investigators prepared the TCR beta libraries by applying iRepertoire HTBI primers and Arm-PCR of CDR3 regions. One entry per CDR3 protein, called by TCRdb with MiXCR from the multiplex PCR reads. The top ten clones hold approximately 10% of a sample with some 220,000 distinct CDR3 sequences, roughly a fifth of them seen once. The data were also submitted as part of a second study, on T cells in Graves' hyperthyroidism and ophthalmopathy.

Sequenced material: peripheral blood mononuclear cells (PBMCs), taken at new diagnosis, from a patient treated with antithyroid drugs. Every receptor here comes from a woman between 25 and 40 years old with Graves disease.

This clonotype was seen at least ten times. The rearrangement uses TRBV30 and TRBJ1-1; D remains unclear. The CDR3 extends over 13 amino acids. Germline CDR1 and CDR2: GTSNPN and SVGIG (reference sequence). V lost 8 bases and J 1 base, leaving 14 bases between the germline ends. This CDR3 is CAQQKTRNTEAFF. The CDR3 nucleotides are TGTGCCCAGCAAAAAACAAGGAACACTGAAGCTTTCTTT.

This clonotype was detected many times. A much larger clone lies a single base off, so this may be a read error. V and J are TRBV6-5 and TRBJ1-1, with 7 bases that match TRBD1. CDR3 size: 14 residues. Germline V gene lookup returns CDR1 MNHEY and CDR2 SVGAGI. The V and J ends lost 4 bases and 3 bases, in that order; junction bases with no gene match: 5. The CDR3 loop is CASSSDRTYTEAFF. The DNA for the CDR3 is TGTGCCAGCAGTTCGGACAGGACGTACACTGAAGCTTTCTTT.

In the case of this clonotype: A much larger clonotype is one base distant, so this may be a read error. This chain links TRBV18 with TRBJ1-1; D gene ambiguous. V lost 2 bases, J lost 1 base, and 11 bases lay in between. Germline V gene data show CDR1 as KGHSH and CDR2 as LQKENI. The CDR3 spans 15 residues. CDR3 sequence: CASSPGQAENTEAFF. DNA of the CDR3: TGTGCCAGCTCACCAGGTCAGGCGGAGAACACTGAAGCTTTCTTT.

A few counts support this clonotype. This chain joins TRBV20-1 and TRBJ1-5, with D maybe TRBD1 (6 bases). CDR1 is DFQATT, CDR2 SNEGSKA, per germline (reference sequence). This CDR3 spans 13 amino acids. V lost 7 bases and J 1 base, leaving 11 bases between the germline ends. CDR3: CSVGTGSNQPQHF. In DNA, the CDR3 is TGCAGTGTTGGCACAGGGAGCAATCAGCCCCAGCATTTT.

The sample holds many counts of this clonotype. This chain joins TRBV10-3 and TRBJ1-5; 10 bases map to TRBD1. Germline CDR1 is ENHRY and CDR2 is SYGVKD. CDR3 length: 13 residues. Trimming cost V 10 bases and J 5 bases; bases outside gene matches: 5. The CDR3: CATSDRGDQPQHF. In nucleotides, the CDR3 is TGTGCCACATCGGACAGGGGGGATCAGCCCCAGCATTTT.

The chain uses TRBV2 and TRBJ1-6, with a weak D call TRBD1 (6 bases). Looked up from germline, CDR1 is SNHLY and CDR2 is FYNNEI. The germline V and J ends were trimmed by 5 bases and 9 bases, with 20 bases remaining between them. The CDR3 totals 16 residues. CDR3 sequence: CASSLRGAGEVSPLHF. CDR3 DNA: TGTGCCAGCAGTCTCCGCGGGGCAGGGGAGGTTTCACCCCTCCACTTT.

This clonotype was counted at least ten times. Here the CDR3 reads CASSLGTGWQAFF. The CDR3, as DNA: TGTGCCAGCAGCTTGGGGACAGGGTGGCAGGCTTTCTTT. The rearrangement uses TRBV11-3 and TRBJ1-1; 9 bases align to TRBD1. The CDR3 runs to 13 residues. CDR1 is SGHNT and CDR2 is YENEEA in the germline V gene. V was clipped by 3 bases and J by 11 bases; unmatched bases: 7.

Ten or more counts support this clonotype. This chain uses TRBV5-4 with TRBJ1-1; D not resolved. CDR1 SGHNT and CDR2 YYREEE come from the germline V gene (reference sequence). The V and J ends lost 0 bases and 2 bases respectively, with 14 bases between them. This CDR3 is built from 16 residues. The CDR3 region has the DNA TGTGCCAGCAGCTTGGGTGGCTTTCCGGCTAACACTGAAGCTTTCTTT. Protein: CASSLGGFPANTEAFF.

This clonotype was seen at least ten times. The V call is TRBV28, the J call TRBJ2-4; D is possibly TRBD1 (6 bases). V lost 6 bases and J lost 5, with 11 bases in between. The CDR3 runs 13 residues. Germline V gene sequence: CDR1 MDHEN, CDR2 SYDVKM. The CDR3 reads CASRAPGENIQYF. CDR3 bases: TGTGCCAGCAGAGCCCCAGGGGAAAACATTCAGTACTTC.

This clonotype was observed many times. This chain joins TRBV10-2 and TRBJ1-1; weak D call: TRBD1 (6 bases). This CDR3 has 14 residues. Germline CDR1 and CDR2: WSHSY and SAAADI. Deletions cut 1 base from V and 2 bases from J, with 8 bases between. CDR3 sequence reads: CASSELDRNTEAFF. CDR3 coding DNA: TGCGCCAGCAGTGAGTTGGACAGAAACACTGAAGCTTTCTTT.

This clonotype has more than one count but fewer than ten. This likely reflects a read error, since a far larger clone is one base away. CDR3 loop: CASSLYPRTGETQYF. DNA for the CDR3: TGTGCCAGCAGTTTATACCCCCGGACCGGGGAGACCCAGTACTTC. This chain joins TRBV14 and TRBJ2-5; D gene unclear. Looked up from germline, CDR1 is SGHDN and CDR2 is FVKESK. The CDR3 sequence is 15 residues long. Trimming pared 6 bases from V and 5 bases from J, leaving 19 bases between.

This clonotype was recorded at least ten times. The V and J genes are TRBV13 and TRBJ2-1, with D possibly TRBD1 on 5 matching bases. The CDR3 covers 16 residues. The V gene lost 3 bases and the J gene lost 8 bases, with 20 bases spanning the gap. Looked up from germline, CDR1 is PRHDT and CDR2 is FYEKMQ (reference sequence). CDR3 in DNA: TGTGCCAGCAGCTTGTCCACAGGCTCCCGAGACGATGAGCAGTTCTTC. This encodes CASSLSTGSRDDEQFF.

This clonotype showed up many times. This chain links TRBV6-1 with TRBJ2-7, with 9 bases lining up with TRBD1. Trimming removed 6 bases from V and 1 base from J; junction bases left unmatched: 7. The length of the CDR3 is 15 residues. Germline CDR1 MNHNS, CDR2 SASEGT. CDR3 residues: CASSERGTGSYEQYF. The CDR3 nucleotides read TGTGCCAGCAGCGAACGAGGGACAGGGTCCTACGAGCAGTACTTC.

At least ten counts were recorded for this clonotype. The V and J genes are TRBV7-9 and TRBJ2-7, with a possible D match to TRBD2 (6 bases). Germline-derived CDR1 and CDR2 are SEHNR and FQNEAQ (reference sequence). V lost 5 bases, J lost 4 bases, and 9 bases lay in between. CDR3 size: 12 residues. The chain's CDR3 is CASSPGGYEQYF. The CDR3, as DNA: TGTGCCAGCAGCCCCGGAGGGTACGAGCAGTACTTC. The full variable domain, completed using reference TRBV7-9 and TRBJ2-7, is DTGVSQNPRHKITKRGQNVTFRCDPISEHNRLYWYRQTLGQGPEFLTYFQNEAQLEKSRLLSDRFSAERPKGSFSTLEIQRTEQGDSAMYLCASSPGGYEQYFGPGTRLTVT.

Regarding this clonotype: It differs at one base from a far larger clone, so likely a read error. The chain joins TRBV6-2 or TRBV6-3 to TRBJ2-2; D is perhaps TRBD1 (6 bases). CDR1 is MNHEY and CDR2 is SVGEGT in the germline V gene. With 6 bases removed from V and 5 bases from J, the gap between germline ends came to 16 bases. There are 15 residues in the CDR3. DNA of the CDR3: TGTGCCAGCAGCATAGAAGGCGGACAGACCGGGGAGCTGTTTTTT. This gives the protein CASSIEGGQTGELFF.

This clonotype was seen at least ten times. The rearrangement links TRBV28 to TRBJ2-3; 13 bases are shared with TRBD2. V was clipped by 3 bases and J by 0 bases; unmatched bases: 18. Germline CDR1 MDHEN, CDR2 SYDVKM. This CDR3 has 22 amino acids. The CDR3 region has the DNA TGTGCCAGCAGTTTGGGTCCCGGGACTAGCGGGACGGGCGGACAAAGCACAGATACGCAGTATTTT. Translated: CASSLGPGTSGTGGQSTDTQYF.

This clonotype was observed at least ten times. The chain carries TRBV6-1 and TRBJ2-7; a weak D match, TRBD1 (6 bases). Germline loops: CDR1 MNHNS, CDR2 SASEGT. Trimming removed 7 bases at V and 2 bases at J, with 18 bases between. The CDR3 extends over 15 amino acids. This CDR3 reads CASNLQGVTPYEQYF. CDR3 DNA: TGTGCCAGCAACTTACAGGGCGTAACCCCCTACGAGCAGTACTTC.

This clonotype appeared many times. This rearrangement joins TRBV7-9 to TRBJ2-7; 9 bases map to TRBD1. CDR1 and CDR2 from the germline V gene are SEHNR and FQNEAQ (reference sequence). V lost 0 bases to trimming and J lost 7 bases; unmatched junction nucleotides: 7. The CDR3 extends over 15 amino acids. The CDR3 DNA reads TGTGCCAGCAGCTTAGCCGGGACAGGGCGGGAGGAGCAGTACTTC. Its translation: CASSLAGTGREEQYF.

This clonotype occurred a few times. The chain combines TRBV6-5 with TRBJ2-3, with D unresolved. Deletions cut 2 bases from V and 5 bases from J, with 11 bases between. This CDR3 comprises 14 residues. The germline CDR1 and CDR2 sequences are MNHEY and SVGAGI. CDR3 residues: CASSYVRSGDTQYF. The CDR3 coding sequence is TGTGCCAGCAGTTACGTCAGGTCCGGAGATACGCAGTATTTT.